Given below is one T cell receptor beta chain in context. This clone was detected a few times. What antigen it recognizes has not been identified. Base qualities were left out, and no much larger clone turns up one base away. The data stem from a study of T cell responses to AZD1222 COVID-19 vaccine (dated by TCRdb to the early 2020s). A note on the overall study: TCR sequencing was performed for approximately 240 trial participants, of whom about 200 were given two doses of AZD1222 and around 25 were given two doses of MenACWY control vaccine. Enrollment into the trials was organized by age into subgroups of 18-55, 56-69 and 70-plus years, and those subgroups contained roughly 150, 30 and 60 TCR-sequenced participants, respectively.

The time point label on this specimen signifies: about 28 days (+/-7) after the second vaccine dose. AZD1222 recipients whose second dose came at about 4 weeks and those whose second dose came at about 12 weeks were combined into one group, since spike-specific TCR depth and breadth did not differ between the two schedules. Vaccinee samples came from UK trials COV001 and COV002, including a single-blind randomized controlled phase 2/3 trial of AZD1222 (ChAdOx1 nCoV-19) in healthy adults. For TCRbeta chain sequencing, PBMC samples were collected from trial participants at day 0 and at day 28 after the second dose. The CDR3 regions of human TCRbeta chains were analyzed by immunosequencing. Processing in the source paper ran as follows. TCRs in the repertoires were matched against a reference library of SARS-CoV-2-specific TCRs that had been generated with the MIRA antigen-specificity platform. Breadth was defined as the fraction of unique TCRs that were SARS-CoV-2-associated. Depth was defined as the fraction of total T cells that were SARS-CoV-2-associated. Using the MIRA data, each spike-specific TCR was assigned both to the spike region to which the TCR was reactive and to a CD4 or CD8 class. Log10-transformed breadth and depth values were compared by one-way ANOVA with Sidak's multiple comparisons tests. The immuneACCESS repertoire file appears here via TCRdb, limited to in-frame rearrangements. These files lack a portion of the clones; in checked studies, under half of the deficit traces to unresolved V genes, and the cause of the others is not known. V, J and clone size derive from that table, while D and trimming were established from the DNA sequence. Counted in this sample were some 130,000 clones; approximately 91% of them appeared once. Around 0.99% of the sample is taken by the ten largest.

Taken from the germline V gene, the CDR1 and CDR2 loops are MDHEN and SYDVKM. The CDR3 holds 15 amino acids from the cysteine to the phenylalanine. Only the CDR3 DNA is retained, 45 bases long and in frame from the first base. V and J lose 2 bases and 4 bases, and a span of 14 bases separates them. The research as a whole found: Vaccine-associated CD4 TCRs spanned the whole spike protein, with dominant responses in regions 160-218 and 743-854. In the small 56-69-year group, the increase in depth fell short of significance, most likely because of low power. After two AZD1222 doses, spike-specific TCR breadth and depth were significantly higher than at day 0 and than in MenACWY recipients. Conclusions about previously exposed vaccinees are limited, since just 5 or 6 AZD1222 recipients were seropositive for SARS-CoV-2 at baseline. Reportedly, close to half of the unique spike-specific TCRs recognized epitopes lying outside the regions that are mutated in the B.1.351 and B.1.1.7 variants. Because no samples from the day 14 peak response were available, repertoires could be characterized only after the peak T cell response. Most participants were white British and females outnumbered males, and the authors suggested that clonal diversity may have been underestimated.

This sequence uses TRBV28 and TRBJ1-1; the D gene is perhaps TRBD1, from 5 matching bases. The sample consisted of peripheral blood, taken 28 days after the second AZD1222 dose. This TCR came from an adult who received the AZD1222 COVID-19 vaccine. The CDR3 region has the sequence CASSLNGGRSTEAFF. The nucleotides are TGTGCCAGCAGTTTAAATGGGGGGAGAAGCACTGAAGCTTTCTTT.